This T cell receptor beta chain was found in a study of T cells and Merkel cell carcinoma outcomes. Study conclusions and caveats: In Merkel cell carcinoma, repertoire and T-cell density reportedly predicted outcomes.

The assay was immunoSEQ multiplex PCR, and TCRdb's table has in-frame clones only and misses some. The sample contains 15,000 to 25,000 clones, approximately 80% of which appear only once. Germline V gene sequence: CDR1 MGHRA, CDR2 YSYEKL. The CDR3 consists of 13 residues. Trimming took 0 bases from V and 8 from J, leaving 10 bases between them. About this clone: As yet, its antigen is unknown.

The sequencing input was tumor tissue from Merkel cell carcinoma. The chain joins TRBV4-1 to TRBJ1-1, with D possibly TRBD1 on 5 matching bases. The TCR comes from a human donor with Merkel cell carcinoma. CDR3 protein: CASSQDYRGEAFF. The CDR3 nucleotides read TGCGCCAGCAGCCAAGATTACCGGGGGGAAGCTTTCTTT.